A selection of T cell receptor beta chains follows, all from one sample in a study of shared clonotypes between healthy human individuals. Sequencing used immunoSEQ multiplex PCR; TCRdb keeps in-frame clones, though not all of them. Of about 2.2 million clones in the sample, about 94% were seen once. Sequencing used naive CD8+ T cells from PBMCs. The receptors shown here come from a man aged 18 to 30 in good health. Some clones in this sample may be carry-over from other donors' samples. CDR3s include the opening cysteine and the closing phenylalanine or tryptophan. Fields, in order: V gene, clone size, J gene, D gene, CDR3 DNA, CDR3 protein. D genes are given only for firm matches. Expanded clones are given a class, and other clones once, few, many or no size at all.

>TRBV7-9|.|TRBJ1-2|.
TGTGCCAGCAGCTTAGGCTCCTCCGGAGGCTATGGCTACACCTTC
CASSLGSSGGYGYTF
>TRBV5-6|.|TRBJ1-5|.
TGTGCCAGCAACCCAGGTGGAGCGGGCAATCAGCCCCAGCATTTT
CASNPGGAGNQPQHF
>TRBV7-8|.|TRBJ2-7|TRBD1
TGTGCCAGCAGCCCCCCGGGACAGGGGGCGCTAAACGAGCAGTACTTC
CASSPPGQGALNEQYF
>TRBV10-3|.|TRBJ2-6|TRBD1
TGTGCCATCAGTGAGGGACAGGGCGTGAGGGACGGCCTGACTTTC
CAISEGQGVRDGLTF
>TRBV19|.|TRBJ2-1|TRBD2
TGTGCCAGTAGTGGACTAGCGGGAGAGATAAATGAGCAGTTCTTC
CASSGLAGEINEQFF
>TRBV7-9|.|TRBJ2-2|.
TGTGCCAGCAGCTCCGCGGTCGGGGAGCTGTTTTTT
CASSSAVGELFF
>TRBV7-9|.|TRBJ2-7|.
TGTGCCAGCAGCTCACCGACGGCCTACGAGCAGTACTTC
CASSSPTAYEQYF
>TRBV11-3|.|TRBJ2-1|TRBD2
TGTGCCAGCAGGCCACCCCACAGCGGGAGGGTCAGCTCCTACAATGAGCAGTTCTTC
CASRPPHSGRVSSYNEQFF
>TRBV29-1|.|TRBJ1-1|.
TGCAGCGTTGTTTCCCGGCCTGAAGCTTTCTTT
CSVVSRPEAFF
>TRBV9|.|TRBJ2-7|TRBD2
TGTGCCAGCAGCGTATTGGCTCTAGCGGGATCCTACGAGCAGTACTTC
CASSVLALAGSYEQYF
>TRBV27|.|TRBJ2-7|TRBD2
TGTGCCAGCCAGGGACTAGCGGGAACCTACGAGCAGTACTTC
CASQGLAGTYEQYF
>TRBV4-2|.|TRBJ2-4|.
TGTGCCAGCAGCCATATGGTCGTGGGGGAAGCCAAAAACATTCAGTACTTC
CASSHMVVGEAKNIQYF
>TRBV5-1|few|TRBJ1-5|TRBD1
TGCGCCAGCAGCACCTCAGGGGGCACGCAGCCCCAGCATTTT
CASSTSGGTQPQHF
>TRBV11-2|.|TRBJ2-1|.
TGTGCCAGCAGCTTTCACGCAGGGTCCAATGAGCAGTTCTTC
CASSFHAGSNEQFF
>TRBV28|.|TRBJ2-3|.
TGTGCCAGCGGTGTGCGGGGATCTAGCACAGATACGCAGTATTTT
CASGVRGSSTDTQYF
>TRBV5-6|.|TRBJ2-7|.
TGTGCCAGCAGCTTGGGGGTAAGGGACTCGCTCCACGAGCAGTACTTC
CASSLGVRDSLHEQYF
>TRBV7-9|.|TRBJ2-1|.
TGTGCCAGCAGCCCCCCGGCCAGCTACTCCTACAATGAGCAGTTCTTC
CASSPPASYSYNEQFF
>TRBV9|.|TRBJ2-3|TRBD2
TGTGCCAGCAGCGTAGCCTCTTTAGCGGGAGTGACAGATACGCAGTATTTT
CASSVASLAGVTDTQYF
>TRBV7-9|.|TRBJ2-3|.
TGTGCCAGCAGCACTAATTCCGATACGCAGTATTTT
CASSTNSDTQYF
>TRBV2|.|TRBJ1-1|.
TGTGCCAGGACCTCGCCGGGGGACGACCCTGAAGCTTTCTTT
CARTSPGDDPEAFF
>TRBV7-6|.|TRBJ2-2|.
TGTGCCAGCAGCTTAGATCCAGGGTCGAACACCGGGGAGCTGTTTTTT
CASSLDPGSNTGELFF
>TRBV7-9|.|TRBJ1-4|.
TGTGCCAGCAACCCCGCGGACAGTGATGAAAAACTGTTTTTT
CASNPADSDEKLFF
>TRBV18|.|TRBJ1-2|.
TGTGCCAGCTCACCGATAAACAGGGATAGAATGAATGGCTACACCTTC
CASSPINRDRMNGYTF
>TRBV5-1|.|TRBJ2-1|TRBD2
TGCGCCAGCAGCTCCCGGGGGGTTTACAATGAGCAGTTCTTC
CASSSRGVYNEQFF
>TRBV4-2|.|TRBJ2-1|TRBD2
TGTGCCAGCAGCCCTGGGGCTAGCGGGAGGTATTACAATGAGCAGTTCTTC
CASSPGASGRYYNEQFF
>TRBV27|once|TRBJ2-1|.
TGTGCCAGCAGTTTTGGCGTCAATGAGCAGTTCTTC
CASSFGVNEQFF
>TRBV5-8|.|TRBJ2-7|.
TGTGCCATCCCCCTGGTTTACGAGCAGTACTTC
CAIPLVYEQYF
>TRBV14|.|TRBJ2-2|TRBD2
TGTGCCAGCAGCCTGGAGCGGGAGGGCCCGGGCGGGGAGCTGTTTTTT
CASSLEREGPGGELFF
>TRBV27|.|TRBJ2-1|.
TGTGCCAGCAGTTTTATTAGCAGCTCCTACAATGAGCAGTTCTTC
CASSFISSSYNEQFF
>TRBV12-5|.|TRBJ1-1|.
TGTGCTAGTGGTTTGGGCATGTCGCCTGAAGCTTTCTTT
CASGLGMSPEAFF
>TRBV27|.|TRBJ2-3|TRBD2
TGTGCCAGCAGTTTGGGGAGGGAGGTAATAGATACGCAGTATTTT
CASSLGREVIDTQYF
>TRBV7-2|.|TRBJ2-4|.
TGTGCCAGCAGCTCCCGACTAGTCGATCGGGCCAAAAACATTCAGTACTTC
CASSSRLVDRAKNIQYF